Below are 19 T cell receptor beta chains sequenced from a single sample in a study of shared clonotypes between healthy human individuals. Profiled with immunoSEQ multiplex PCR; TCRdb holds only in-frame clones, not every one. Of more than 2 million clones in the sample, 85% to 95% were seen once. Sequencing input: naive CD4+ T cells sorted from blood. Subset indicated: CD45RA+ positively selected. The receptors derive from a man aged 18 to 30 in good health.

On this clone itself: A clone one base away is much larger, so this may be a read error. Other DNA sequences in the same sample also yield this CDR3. The CDR3 loop is CAISEGLAGDEQYF. CDR3 coding DNA: TGTGCCATCAGTGAGGGACTAGCGGGAGACGAGCAGTACTTT. This rearrangement joins TRBV10-3 to TRBJ2-7; 13 bases align to TRBD2. Germline loops: CDR1 ENHRY, CDR2 SYGVKD. The CDR3 runs to 14 residues.

The CDR3 coding sequence is TGTGCCAGCAGCTTGTCCAACTCAGCTTCCTACGAGCAGTACTTC. Its translation: CASSLSNSASYEQYF. The chain recombines TRBV7-2 with TRBJ2-7; D ambiguous. CDR1 is SGHTA and CDR2 is FQGNSA in the germline V gene. Trimming stripped 3 bases from V and 1 base from J, with 13 bases between. The CDR3 consists of 15 residues.

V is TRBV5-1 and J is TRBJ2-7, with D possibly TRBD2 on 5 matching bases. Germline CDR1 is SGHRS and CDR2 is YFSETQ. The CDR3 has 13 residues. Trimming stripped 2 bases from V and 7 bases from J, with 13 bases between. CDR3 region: CASSFGFEREQYF. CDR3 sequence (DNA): TGCGCCAGCAGCTTCGGTTTTGAGCGGGAGCAGTACTTC.

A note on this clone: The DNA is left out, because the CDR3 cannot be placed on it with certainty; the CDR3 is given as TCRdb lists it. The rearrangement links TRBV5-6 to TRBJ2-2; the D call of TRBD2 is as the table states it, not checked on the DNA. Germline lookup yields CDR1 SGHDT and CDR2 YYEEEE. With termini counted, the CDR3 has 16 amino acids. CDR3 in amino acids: CASSFGSGSNTGELFF.

CDR3 protein: CASSLPGMNSPLHF. The CDR3 nucleotides are TGTGCCAGTAGTTTACCGGGTATGAATTCACCCCTCCACTTT. V usage is TRBV19 and J usage is TRBJ1-6; D remains unclear. V was cut by 5 bases and J by 7 bases, with 12 bases left in between. Per germline, CDR1 LNHDA and CDR2 SQIVND (reference sequence). CDR3 length equals 14 residues.

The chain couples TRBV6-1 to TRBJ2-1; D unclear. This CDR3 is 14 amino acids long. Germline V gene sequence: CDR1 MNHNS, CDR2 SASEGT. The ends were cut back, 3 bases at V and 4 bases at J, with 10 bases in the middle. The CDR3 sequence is CASSDILVYNEQFF. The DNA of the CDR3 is TGTGCCAGCAGTGACATTCTTGTATACAATGAGCAGTTCTTC.

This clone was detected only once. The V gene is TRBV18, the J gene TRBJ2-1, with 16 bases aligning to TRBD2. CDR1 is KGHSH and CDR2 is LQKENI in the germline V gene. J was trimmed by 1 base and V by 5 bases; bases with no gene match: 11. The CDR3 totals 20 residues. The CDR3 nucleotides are TGTGCCAGCTCAGCCGGGACTAGCGGGAGGGCCGTAGAGTCCTACAATGAGCAGTTCTTC. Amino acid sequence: CASSAGTSGRAVESYNEQFF.

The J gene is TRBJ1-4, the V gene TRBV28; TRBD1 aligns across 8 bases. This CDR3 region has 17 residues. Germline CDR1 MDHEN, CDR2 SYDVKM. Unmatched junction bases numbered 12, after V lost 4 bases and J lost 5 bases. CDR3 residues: CASSSGYGQGANEKLFF. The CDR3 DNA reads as TGTGCCAGCAGTTCCGGGTATGGGCAGGGGGCCAATGAAAAACTGTTTTTT.

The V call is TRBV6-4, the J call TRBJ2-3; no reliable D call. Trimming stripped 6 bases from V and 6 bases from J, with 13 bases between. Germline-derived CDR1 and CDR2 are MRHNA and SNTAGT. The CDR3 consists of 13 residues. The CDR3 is CASSPTWADTQYF. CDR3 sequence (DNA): TGTGCCAGCAGCCCTACTTGGGCCGATACGCAGTATTTT.

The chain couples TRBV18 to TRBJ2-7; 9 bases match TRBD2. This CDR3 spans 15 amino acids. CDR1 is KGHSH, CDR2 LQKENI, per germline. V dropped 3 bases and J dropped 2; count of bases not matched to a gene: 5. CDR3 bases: TGTGCCAGCTCACCCGGACTAGCGCAAACCTACGAGCAGTACTTC. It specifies CASSPGLAQTYEQYF.

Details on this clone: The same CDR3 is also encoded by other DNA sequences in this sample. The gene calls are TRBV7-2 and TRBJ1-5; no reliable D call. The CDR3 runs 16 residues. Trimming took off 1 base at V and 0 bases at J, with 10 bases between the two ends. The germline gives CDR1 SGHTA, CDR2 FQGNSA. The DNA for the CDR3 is TGTGCCAGCAGCTTAGTCGCGGGGTATAGCAATCAGCCCCAGCATTTT. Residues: CASSLVAGYSNQPQHF.

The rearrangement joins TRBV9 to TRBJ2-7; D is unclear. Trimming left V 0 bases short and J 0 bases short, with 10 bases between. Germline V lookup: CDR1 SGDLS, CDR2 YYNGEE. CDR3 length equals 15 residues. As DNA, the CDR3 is TGTGCCAGCAGCGTAGGCCCCTCCAGCTCCTACGAGCAGTACTTC. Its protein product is CASSVGPSSSYEQYF.

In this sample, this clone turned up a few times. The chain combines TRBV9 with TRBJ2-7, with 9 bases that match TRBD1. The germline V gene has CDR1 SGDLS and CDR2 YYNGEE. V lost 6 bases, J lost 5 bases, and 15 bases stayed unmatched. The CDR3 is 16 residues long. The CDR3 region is CASTKAGTGQFNEQYF. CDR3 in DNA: TGTGCCAGCACCAAAGCCGGGACAGGGCAGTTCAACGAGCAGTACTTC.

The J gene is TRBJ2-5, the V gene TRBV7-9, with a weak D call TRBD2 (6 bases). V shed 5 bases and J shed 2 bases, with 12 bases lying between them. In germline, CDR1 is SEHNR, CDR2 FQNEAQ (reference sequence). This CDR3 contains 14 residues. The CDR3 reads CASSPLTSQETQYF. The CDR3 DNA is TGTGCCAGCAGCCCTTTGACTAGTCAAGAGACCCAGTACTTC.

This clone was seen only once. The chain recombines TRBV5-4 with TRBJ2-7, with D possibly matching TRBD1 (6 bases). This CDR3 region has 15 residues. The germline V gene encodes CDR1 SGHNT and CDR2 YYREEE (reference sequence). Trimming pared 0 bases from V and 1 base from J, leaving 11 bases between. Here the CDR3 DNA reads TGTGCCAGCAGCTTGGAACAGGGCAAGTCCTACGAGCAGTACTTC. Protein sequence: CASSLEQGKSYEQYF.

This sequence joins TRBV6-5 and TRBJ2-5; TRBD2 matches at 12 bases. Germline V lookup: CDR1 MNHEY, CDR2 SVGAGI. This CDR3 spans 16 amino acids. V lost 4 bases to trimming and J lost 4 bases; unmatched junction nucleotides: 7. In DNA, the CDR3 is TGTGCCAGCAGTTCGTGGACTAGCGGGAATCGAGAGACCCAGTACTTC. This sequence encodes CASSSWTSGNRETQYF.

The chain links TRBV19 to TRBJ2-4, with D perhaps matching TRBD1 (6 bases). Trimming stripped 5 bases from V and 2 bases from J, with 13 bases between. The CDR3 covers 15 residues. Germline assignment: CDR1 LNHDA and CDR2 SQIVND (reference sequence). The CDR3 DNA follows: TGTGCCAGTAGTCTTCAGGGACACTCCAAAAACATTCAGTACTTC. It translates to CASSLQGHSKNIQYF.

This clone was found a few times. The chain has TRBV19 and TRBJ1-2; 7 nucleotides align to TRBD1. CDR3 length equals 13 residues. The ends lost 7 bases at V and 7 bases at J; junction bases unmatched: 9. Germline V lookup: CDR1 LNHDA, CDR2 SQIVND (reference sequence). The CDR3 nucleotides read TGTGCCAGTATGGGACAGTCTCCCCCTGGCTACACCTTC. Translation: CASMGQSPPGYTF.

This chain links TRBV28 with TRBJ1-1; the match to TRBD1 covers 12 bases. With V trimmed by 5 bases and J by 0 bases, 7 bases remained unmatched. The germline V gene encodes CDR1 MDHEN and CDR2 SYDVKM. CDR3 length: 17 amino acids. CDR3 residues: CASSARGTGGMNTEAFF. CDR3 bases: TGTGCCAGCAGTGCCCGTGGGACAGGGGGCATGAACACTGAAGCTTTCTTT.